This TCR beta chain derives from a study of control samples from healthy donors and cancer patients. This table comes from immunoSEQ multiplex PCR, and its TCRdb copy is limited to in-frame clones, with some not included. The sample holds roughly 70,000 clones; around 82% are singletons and the top ten take around 30%. The V gene lost 0 bases and the J gene lost 5 bases, with 19 bases spanning the gap. The CDR3 is 17 residues long. Germline-derived CDR1 and CDR2 are SGHTS and YDEGEE. V gene TRBV5-8 combines with J gene TRBJ2-3; D possibly uses TRBD1 or TRBD2 (6 bases each). The sequencing input was blood. The receptor's source is a man in his fifties in good health. CDR3 nucleotides: TGTGCCAGCAGCTTGGGGCCGGCGGAGAGGGGGGAAGATACGCAGTATTTT. Its protein product is CASSLGPAERGEDTQYF.